The subject of this entry is one TCR beta chain. The germline V gene encodes CDR1 SGHTA and CDR2 FQGNSA. The V end lost 6 bases, the J end lost 2 bases, and 16 bases lay between the germline ends. The CDR3 contains 15 residues. This entry is derived from a study of shared clonotypes between healthy human individuals. Each replicate PCR on the sorted subsets used about 220 ng DNA (around 30,000 T cell genomes). Libraries were prepared by immunoSEQ multiplex PCR; TCRdb keeps only in-frame clonotypes and omits some of them. Seen here are millions of clones, around 95% observed once, and the top ten hold around 0.13%.

Sequenced: naive CD4+ T cells sorted from blood. Subset of the sample: CD45RA+ positively selected. The chain recombines TRBV7-2 with TRBJ2-5, with D perhaps TRBD2 (6 bases). This sequence was found in a young man in good health. The CDR3 region is CASRPAGTPQETQYF. CDR3 coding DNA: TGTGCCAGCAGACCGGCCGGGACTCCACAAGAGACCCAGTACTTC.